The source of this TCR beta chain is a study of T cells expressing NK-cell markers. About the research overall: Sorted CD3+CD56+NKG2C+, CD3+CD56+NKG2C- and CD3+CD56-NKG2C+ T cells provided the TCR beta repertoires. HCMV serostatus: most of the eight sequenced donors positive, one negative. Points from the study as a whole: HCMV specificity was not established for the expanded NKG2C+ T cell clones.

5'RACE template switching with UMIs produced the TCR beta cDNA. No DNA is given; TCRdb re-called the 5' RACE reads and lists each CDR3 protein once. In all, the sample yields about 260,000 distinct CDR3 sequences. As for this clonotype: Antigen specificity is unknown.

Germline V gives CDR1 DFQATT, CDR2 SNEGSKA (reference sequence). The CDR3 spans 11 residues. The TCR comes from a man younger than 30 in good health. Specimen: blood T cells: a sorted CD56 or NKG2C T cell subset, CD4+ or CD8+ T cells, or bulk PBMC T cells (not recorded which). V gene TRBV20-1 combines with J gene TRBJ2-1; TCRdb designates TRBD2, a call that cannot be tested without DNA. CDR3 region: CSARRDLEQFF.